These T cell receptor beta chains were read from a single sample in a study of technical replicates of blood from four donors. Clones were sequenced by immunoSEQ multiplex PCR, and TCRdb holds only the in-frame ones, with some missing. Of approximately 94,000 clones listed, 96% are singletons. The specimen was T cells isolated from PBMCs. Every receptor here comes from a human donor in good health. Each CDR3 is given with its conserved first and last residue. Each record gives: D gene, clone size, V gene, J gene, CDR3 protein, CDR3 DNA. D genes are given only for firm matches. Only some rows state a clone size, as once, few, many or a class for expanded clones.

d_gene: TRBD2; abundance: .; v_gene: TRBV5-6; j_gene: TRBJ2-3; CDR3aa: CASSLANSGTDTQYF; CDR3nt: TGTGCCAGCAGCTTGGCCAATAGCGGGACAGATACGCAGTATTTT
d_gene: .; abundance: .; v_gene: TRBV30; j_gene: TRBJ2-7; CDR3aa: CAWSTDYEQYF; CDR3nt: TGTGCCTGGAGCACAGACTACGAGCAGTACTTC
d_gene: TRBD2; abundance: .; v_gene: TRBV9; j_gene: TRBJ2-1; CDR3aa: CASSKREISGRTYEQFF; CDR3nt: TGTGCCAGCAGCAAGAGGGAAATTAGCGGGAGAACCTATGAGCAGTTCTTC
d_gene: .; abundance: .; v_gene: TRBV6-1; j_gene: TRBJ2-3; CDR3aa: CASSERGGRTDTQYF; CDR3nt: TGTGCCAGCAGTGAAAGGGGGGGAAGGACAGATACGCAGTATTTT
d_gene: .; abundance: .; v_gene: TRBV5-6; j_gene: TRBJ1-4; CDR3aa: CASSSPGATNEKLFF; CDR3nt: TGTGCCAGCAGCTCGCCGGGAGCAACTAATGAAAAACTGTTTTTT
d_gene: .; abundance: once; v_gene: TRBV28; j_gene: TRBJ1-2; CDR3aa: CASSLTGGYTF; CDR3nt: TGTGCCAGCAGTTTAACGGGAGGCTACACCTTC
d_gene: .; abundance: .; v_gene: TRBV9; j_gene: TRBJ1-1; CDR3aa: CASSVQGSRNTEAFF; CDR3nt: TGTGCCAGCAGCGTCCAAGGGAGTCGGAACACTGAAGCTTTCTTT
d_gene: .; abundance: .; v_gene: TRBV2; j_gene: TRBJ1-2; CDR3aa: CASEGDINYGYTF; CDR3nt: TGTGCCAGCGAAGGGGATATTAACTATGGCTACACCTTC
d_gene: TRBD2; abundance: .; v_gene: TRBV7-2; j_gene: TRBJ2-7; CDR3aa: CASSIEGGRLNYEQYF; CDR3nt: TGTGCCAGCAGCATAGAGGGCGGGAGGCTCAACTACGAGCAGTACTTC
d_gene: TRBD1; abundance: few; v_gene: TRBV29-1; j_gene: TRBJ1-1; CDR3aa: CSVDDRGANTEAFF; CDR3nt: TGCAGCGTTGATGACAGGGGTGCGAACACTGAAGCTTTCTTT
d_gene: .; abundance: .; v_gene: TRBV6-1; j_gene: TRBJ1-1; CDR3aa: CASKTGNTEAFF; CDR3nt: TGTGCCAGCAAAACAGGAAACACTGAAGCTTTCTTT
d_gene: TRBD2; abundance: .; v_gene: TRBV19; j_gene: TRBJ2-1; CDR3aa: CASSMKEREEYNEQFF; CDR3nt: TGTGCCAGTAGTATGAAGGAGCGGGAGGAATACAATGAGCAGTTCTTC
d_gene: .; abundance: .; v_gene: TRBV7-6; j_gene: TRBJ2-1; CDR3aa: CASSLGLGDEQFF; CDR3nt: TGTGCCAGCAGCTTAGGGTTGGGCGATGAGCAGTTCTTC
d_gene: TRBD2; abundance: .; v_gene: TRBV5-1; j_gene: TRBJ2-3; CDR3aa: CASTSLGGTSGITDTQYF; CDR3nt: TGCGCCAGCACCAGCTTGGGGGGGACTAGCGGGATAACAGATACGCAGTATTTT
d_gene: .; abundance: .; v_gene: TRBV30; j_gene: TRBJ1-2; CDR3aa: CASRDTQYGYTF; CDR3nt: TGTGCCTCCCGGGACACCCAGTATGGCTACACCTTC
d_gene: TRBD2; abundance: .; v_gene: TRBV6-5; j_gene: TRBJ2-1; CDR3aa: CASSYIREGIYNEQFF; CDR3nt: TGTGCCAGCAGTTACATCCGGGAGGGGATTTACAATGAGCAGTTCTTC
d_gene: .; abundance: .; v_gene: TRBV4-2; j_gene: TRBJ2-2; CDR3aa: CASRLGSGELFF; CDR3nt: TGTGCCAGCAGACTAGGCTCCGGGGAGCTGTTTTTT
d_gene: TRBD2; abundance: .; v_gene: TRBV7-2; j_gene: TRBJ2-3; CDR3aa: CASSLSGSWTDTQYF; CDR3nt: TGTGCCAGCAGCCTTAGCGGGAGCTGGACAGATACGCAGTATTTT
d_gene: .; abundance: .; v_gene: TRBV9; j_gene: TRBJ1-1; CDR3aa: CASSPRLMNTEAFF; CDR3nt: TGTGCCAGCAGCCCCCGTTTAATGAACACTGAAGCTTTCTTT
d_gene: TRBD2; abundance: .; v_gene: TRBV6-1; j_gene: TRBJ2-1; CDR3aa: CASSGRTSGNYNEQFF; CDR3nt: TGTGCCAGCAGTGGGAGGACTAGCGGGAACTACAATGAGCAGTTCTTC
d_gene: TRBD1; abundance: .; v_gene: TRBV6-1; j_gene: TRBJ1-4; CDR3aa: CASSDQGAIKKLFF; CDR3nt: TGTGCCAGCAGTGACCAGGGGGCTATCAAAAAACTGTTTTTT
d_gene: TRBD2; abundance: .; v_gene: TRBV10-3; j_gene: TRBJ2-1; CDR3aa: CAISETGTSGRFHNEQFF; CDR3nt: TGTGCCATCAGTGAGACCGGGACTAGCGGGAGATTCCACAATGAGCAGTTCTTC
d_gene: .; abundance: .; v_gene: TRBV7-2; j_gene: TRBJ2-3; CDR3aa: CATSFGTPSDTQYF; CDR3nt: TGTGCCACCTCGTTCGGGACTCCTTCGGATACGCAGTATTTT
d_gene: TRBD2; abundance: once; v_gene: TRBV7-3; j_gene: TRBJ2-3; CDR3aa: CASSLKGGAAGYF; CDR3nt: TGTGCCAGCAGCTTAAAGGGAGGGGCCGCAGGGTACTTT
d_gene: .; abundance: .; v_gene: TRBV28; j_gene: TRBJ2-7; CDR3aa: CASSHNPPGTYEQYF; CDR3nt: TGTGCCAGCAGTCATAACCCACCAGGGACCTACGAGCAGTACTTC
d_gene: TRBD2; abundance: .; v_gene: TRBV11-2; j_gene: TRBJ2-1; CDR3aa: CASSPLAGGLFGQFF; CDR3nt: TGTGCCAGCAGCCCTTTAGCGGGAGGGCTATTTGGGCAGTTCTTC
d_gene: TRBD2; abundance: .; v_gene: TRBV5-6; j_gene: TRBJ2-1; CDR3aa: CASGLAGSSYNEQFF; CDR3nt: TGTGCCAGCGGACTAGCGGGGAGCTCCTACAATGAGCAGTTCTTC
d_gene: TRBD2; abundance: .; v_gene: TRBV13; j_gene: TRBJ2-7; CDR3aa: CASTTREDSYEQYF; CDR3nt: TGTGCCAGCACCACTCGGGAGGATTCCTACGAGCAGTACTTC
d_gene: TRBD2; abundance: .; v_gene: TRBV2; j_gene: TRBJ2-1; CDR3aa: CASLGASGRADEQFF; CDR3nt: TGTGCCAGCCTGGGTGCTAGCGGGAGGGCCGATGAGCAGTTCTTC